Each of the 25 T cell receptor beta chains below was sequenced from the same sample in a study of T cells in Graves' hyperthyroidism and ophthalmopathy. RNA transcripts yielded amplified TCR beta CDR3 regions. HTBI primers were used for first-round RT-PCR of the TCR CDR3. A single record per CDR3 protein comes from TCRdb applying MiXCR to the multiplex PCR reads. The sample lists 300,000 to 400,000 distinct CDR3 sequences; around 23% were seen once. The sequencing sample was made of blood. The origin of the receptors is a woman aged 45-60 years with Graves' hyperthyroidism.

There are many counts of this clonotype. V is TRBV6-2 or TRBV6-3 and J is TRBJ1-5, with D possibly being TRBD1 (5 bases). The CDR3 consists of 15 residues. In germline, CDR1 is MNHEY, CDR2 SVGEGT. Trimming left V 5 bases short and J 2 bases short, with 13 bases between. The CDR3 region is CASSGVARGNQPQHF. The DNA of the CDR3 is TGTGCCAGCAGTGGGGTCGCCAGGGGCAATCAGCCCCAGCATTTT.

As to this clonotype: This sequence may be a read error, since a much larger clone differs from it by one base. The V gene is TRBV3-1, the J gene TRBJ1-3; D is unclear. CDR3 length equals 13 residues. In germline, CDR1 is LGHDT, CDR2 YNNKEL (reference sequence). The V end lost 8 bases, the J end lost 2 bases, and 10 bases lay between the germline ends. The CDR3 DNA reads as TGTGCCAGCGGCCCTACTCCTGGAAACACCATATATTTT. It translates to CASGPTPGNTIYF.

In its sample, this clonotype was seen once. The conserved phenylalanine or tryptophan normally closing the CDR3 is absent here, so this likely arose from a read error. The CDR3 coding sequence is TGCGCCAGCAGCTTGGGAGACAGGAACACCGGGGAGCTGTTTTCT. Its translation: CASSLGDRNTGELFS. This chain uses TRBV5-1 with TRBJ2-2; D possibly corresponds to TRBD1 (5 bases). V was clipped by 0 bases and J by 1 base, with 7 bases between them. The CDR3 sequence is 15 residues long. Germline V gene data show CDR1 as SGHRS and CDR2 as YFSETQ.

A remark on this clonotype: A much larger clonotype is one base distant, so this may be a read error. This chain links TRBV10-2 with TRBJ2-3, with a tentative D call TRBD1 (6 bases). The CDR3 covers 15 residues. Per the germline V gene, CDR1 is WSHSY and CDR2 is SAAADI. V was trimmed by 3 bases and J by 4 bases, leaving 14 bases between them. This chain's CDR3 is CASSDRGSQSDTQYF. CDR3 coding DNA: TGCGCCAGCAGTGATAGGGGGAGTCAGTCAGATACGCAGTATTTT.

This clonotype was found a few times. The chain has TRBV5-1 and TRBJ1-2, with D possibly being TRBD1 (6 bases). This CDR3 region has 15 residues. V was trimmed by 0 bases and J by 12 bases, leaving 21 bases between them. Germline V lookup: CDR1 SGHRS, CDR2 YFSETQ. This CDR3 is CASSLAKTGPSGHTF. As DNA, the CDR3 is TGCGCCAGCAGCTTGGCCAAAACAGGGCCTAGCGGCCACACCTTC.

The gene calls are TRBV29-1 and TRBJ2-1; perhaps D is TRBD1 or TRBD2 (5 bases each). Germline assignment: CDR1 SQVTM and CDR2 ANQGSEA. The CDR3 consists of 11 residues. V was shortened by 8 bases and J by 7 bases, with 12 bases between the two germline ends. CDR3 bases: TGCAGCCTCGACTGGGGGAATGAGCAGTTCTTC. Residues: CSLDWGNEQFF.

The V call is TRBV30, the J call TRBJ2-7; no clear D. CDR3 size: 12 residues. CDR1 is GTSNPN, CDR2 SVGIG, per germline (reference sequence). V was trimmed by 3 bases and J by 5 bases, leaving 11 bases between them. The CDR3 loop reads CAWRGDGNEQYF. CDR3 sequence (DNA): TGTGCCTGGAGAGGAGATGGTAACGAGCAGTACTTC. Full variable domain (missing parts from reference TRBV30 and TRBJ2-7): SQTIHQWPATLVQPVGSPLSLECTVEGTSNPNLYWYRQAAGRGLQLLFYSVGIGQISSEVPQNLSASRPQDRQFILSSKKLLLSDSGFYLCAWRGDGNEQYFGPGTRLTVT.

This clonotype was seen many times. V usage is TRBV11-3 and J usage is TRBJ2-5; maybe TRBD1 (6 bases). Trimming removed 1 base at V and 5 bases at J, with 8 bases between. Germline V lookup: CDR1 SGHNT, CDR2 YENEEA. The CDR3 consists of 13 residues. The CDR3 DNA reads TGTGCCAGCAGCTTAGGACAGGAGGAGACCCAGTACTTC. It specifies CASSLGQEETQYF.

The V and J genes are TRBV7-9 and TRBJ2-7, with TRBD2 matching over 11 bases. The CDR3 spans 16 residues. Germline CDR1 and CDR2: SEHNR and FQNEAQ (reference sequence). The ends lost 4 bases at V and 3 bases at J; junction bases unmatched: 8. The CDR3 coding sequence is TGTGCCAGCAGCTCCCAGACTAGCGGGACCTACTACGAGCAGTACTTC. The encoded protein is CASSSQTSGTYYEQYF.

A note on this clonotype: This may come from a read error, since a much larger clone is one base off. Without the conserved terminal phenylalanine or tryptophan, this CDR3 likely stems from a read error. The chain has TRBV27 and TRBJ1-5; D is ambiguous. The CDR3 covers 12 residues. The V and J ends lost 3 bases and 4 bases respectively, with 4 bases between them. Per the germline V gene, CDR1 is MNHEY and CDR2 is SMNVEV (reference sequence). The CDR3 loop is CASSFHNQPQHS. The CDR3 DNA reads as TGTGCCAGCAGTTTCCATAATCAGCCCCAGCATTCT.

This clonotype was seen at least ten times. The chain uses TRBV6-5 and TRBJ2-1, with 8 bases lining up with TRBD1. The CDR3 is 17 residues long. V shed 1 base, J shed 3 bases, and the junction held 8 bases outside the gene matches. The germline V gene encodes CDR1 MNHEY and CDR2 SVGAGI. The CDR3 loop reads CASSYFLRDRNYNEQFF. The CDR3 DNA follows: TGTGCCAGCAGTTACTTCCTCCGGGACAGGAACTACAATGAGCAGTTCTTC.

This clonotype was seen ten or more times. The V and J genes are TRBV27 and TRBJ2-1; TRBD2 matches 8 bases. J lost 8 bases, V lost 1 base, and 10 bases had no gene match. The germline CDR1 and CDR2 sequences are MNHEY and SMNVEV (reference sequence). The CDR3 contains 16 residues. CDR3: CASSLLAGSDWDEQFF. CDR3 coding DNA: TGTGCCAGCAGTTTATTAGCGGGGAGTGACTGGGATGAGCAGTTCTTC.

Details on this clonotype: The germline gene is not matched at one end of the junction; a read error may be the cause. V and J are TRBV6-2 or TRBV6-3 and TRBJ2-6; 10 bases line up with TRBD2. The CDR3 length is 15 residues. CDR1 and CDR2 (germline): MNHEY, SVGEGT. CDR3 in amino acids: CASRPKAGGANALTF. As DNA, the CDR3 is TGTGCCAGCAGACCGAAAGCGGGGGGGGCCAACGCCCTGACTTTC.

This clonotype has more than one count but fewer than ten. The genes are TRBV7-3 and TRBJ2-7; a possible D gene is TRBD1 (10 bases). There are 15 residues in the CDR3. The V gene's germline CDR1 is SGHTA and CDR2 FQGTGA. The V gene lost 6 bases and the J gene lost 9 bases, with 24 bases spanning the gap. CDR3 loop: CASRSSGTGVAGQYF. The CDR3 bases are TGTGCCAGCAGGTCTAGCGGGACAGGGGTGGCAGGGCAGTACTTC.

This clonotype has just a few counts. The V gene is TRBV7-8, the J gene TRBJ2-6; perhaps TRBD1 as D (5 bases). The CDR3 spans 17 residues. With 1 base removed from V and 2 bases from J, the gap between germline ends came to 12 bases. Germline CDR1 reads SGHVS; CDR2 reads FQNEAQ. The CDR3 loop is CASSLVGFRAGANVLTF. Here the CDR3 DNA reads TGTGCCAGCAGCTTAGTGGGGTTCAGGGCTGGGGCCAACGTCCTGACTTTC.

This clonotype was counted many times. The CDR3 spells CASSLATSGTGAHYGYTF. The CDR3 DNA sequence: TGCGCCAGCAGCTTGGCAACCTCCGGGACAGGGGCTCACTATGGCTACACCTTC. The chain links TRBV5-1 to TRBJ1-2; 10 bases match TRBD1. V was clipped by 0 bases and J by 3 bases; unmatched bases: 11. The CDR3 loop spans 18 amino acids. CDR1 and CDR2 (germline): SGHRS, YFSETQ.

This clonotype was detected many times. DNA of the CDR3: TGTGCCAGCAGCTTCACGACCGGGACAGCTGGCTACGAGCAGTACTTC. Translation gives CASSFTTGTAGYEQYF. The V call is TRBV11-3, the J call TRBJ2-7; TRBD1 agrees at 7 bases. Germline loops: CDR1 SGHNT, CDR2 YENEEA. V lost 3 bases and J lost 3; bases outside the gene matches: 11. The CDR3 is made up of 16 amino acids.

This clonotype was seen only a few times. This chain links TRBV7-2 with TRBJ2-7, with TRBD2 matching over 7 bases. CDR1 and CDR2 from the germline V gene are SGHTA and FQGNSA. There are 14 residues in the CDR3. Germline trimming cut 3 bases from V and 5 bases from J; bases unmatched to any gene: 7. The DNA of the CDR3 is TGTGCCAGCAGCTTTAAACGGGAGGTTGACGAGCAGTACTTC. As protein: CASSFKREVDEQYF.

The V gene is TRBV2, the J gene TRBJ2-1; 9 bases line up with TRBD2. CDR1 and CDR2 from the germline V gene are SNHLY and FYNNEI. The CDR3 has 14 residues. V shed 7 bases and J 9 bases; nucleotides not matched to a gene: 10. The CDR3 nucleotides read TGTGCCAGCACGGAGTCTAGCGGGATTTTTGAGCAGTTCTTC. Its translation is CASTESSGIFEQFF.

CDR3 loop: CASSNYFGQLYGYTF. The DNA for the CDR3 is TGTGCCAGCAGTAACTATTTCGGACAGCTCTATGGCTACACCTTC. This chain connects TRBV6-5 to TRBJ1-2; TRBD1 is a possible D gene (6 bases). Per the germline V gene, CDR1 is MNHEY and CDR2 is SVGAGI. Trimming cost V 5 bases and J 4 bases, with 17 bases left between them. CDR3 size: 15 residues.

This clonotype appeared many times. The V and J genes are TRBV6-1 and TRBJ1-2, with D perhaps matching TRBD1 (6 bases). Trimming shortened V by 7 bases and J by 0 bases, and 15 bases separated the two germline ends. From germline, CDR1 is MNHNS and CDR2 SASEGT. The CDR3 extends over 15 amino acids. The CDR3 DNA follows: TGTGCCAGCATTGCCGGGACACGGGCTAACTATGGCTACACCTTC. It yields the protein CASIAGTRANYGYTF.

V gene TRBV12-3 or TRBV12-4 combines with J gene TRBJ2-1, with D possibly TRBD2 on 5 matching bases. CDR3 length equals 15 residues. The germline V and J ends were trimmed by 6 bases and 2 bases, with 14 bases remaining between them. The CDR3 region is CASSPDFWAYNEQFF. The DNA for the CDR3 is TGTGCCAGCAGCCCGGACTTTTGGGCCTACAATGAGCAGTTCTTC.

This clonotype was observed many times. V gene TRBV12-3 or TRBV12-4 combines with J gene TRBJ2-1; D tentatively fits TRBD1 or TRBD2 (6 bases each). The CDR3 is 14 amino acids. V lost 1 base and J lost 9, with 13 bases in between. This chain's CDR3 is CASSLDGRGGEQFF. In DNA form, the CDR3 reads TGTGCCAGCAGTTTAGACGGGAGAGGGGGTGAGCAGTTCTTC.

The sample holds many counts of this clonotype. This chain links TRBV28 with TRBJ2-7, with D tentatively TRBD1 (6 bases). This CDR3 comprises 14 residues. V was cut by 5 bases and J by 3 bases, with 14 bases left in between. CDR1 MDHEN and CDR2 SYDVKM come from the germline V gene. The CDR3 reads CASSPGTRYYEQYF. DNA of the CDR3: TGTGCCAGCAGTCCGGGGACACGTTACTACGAGCAGTACTTC.

The table lists this clonotype with a few counts. The chain is built from TRBV18 and TRBJ2-5, with a tentative D call TRBD1 (6 bases). This CDR3 spans 15 amino acids. CDR1 is KGHSH, CDR2 LQKENI, per germline. Trimming took 1 base from V and 2 from J, leaving 11 bases between them. In DNA, the CDR3 is TGTGCCAGCTCACCACGATTACAGGGTCAAGAGACCCAGTACTTC. Protein: CASSPRLQGQETQYF.